Below are 30 T cell receptor beta chains sequenced from a single sample in a study of T cell changes during pregnancy in multiple sclerosis. Clones were sequenced by immunoSEQ multiplex PCR, and TCRdb holds only the in-frame ones, with some missing. Of 30,000 to 35,000 clones in the sample, around 87% are singletons; the top ten hold about 0.5%. This sample comprised CD4+ T cells from peripheral blood mononuclear cells, obtained in the third trimester of pregnancy. The source of these receptors is a female donor in good health, enrolled as a control in a pregnancy study.

This clone came up once. This chain links TRBV7-2 with TRBJ1-2; D gene unclear. The V end was cut by 2 bases, the J end by 5 bases, with 15 bases between. The CDR3 consists of 15 residues. Germline V gene data show CDR1 as SGHTA and CDR2 as FQGNSA. The CDR3 spells CASSLSPVPGYGYTF. CDR3 in DNA: TGTGCCAGCAGCTTATCACCGGTCCCGGGGTATGGCTACACCTTC.

This clone was observed a single time. The CDR3 here is CSVEGAKNTRTEAFF. CDR3 in DNA: TGCAGCGTTGAAGGGGCCAAAAATACAAGAACTGAAGCTTTCTTT. The V and J genes are TRBV29-1 and TRBJ1-1, with unresolved D. The CDR3 covers 15 residues. Germline-derived CDR1 and CDR2 are SQVTM and ANQGSEA. Trimming stripped 1 base from V and 5 bases from J, with 17 bases between.

The sample holds one count of this clone. In DNA, the CDR3 is TGTGCCAGCAGTTTAGTGGCTAGCGGGAGTAGGCAAGAGACCCAGTACTTC. Protein product: CASSLVASGSRQETQYF. This chain uses TRBV27 with TRBJ2-5; 10 positions match TRBD2. Trimming took 2 bases from V and 2 from J; bases not matched to a gene: 8. Germline-derived CDR1 and CDR2 are MNHEY and SMNVEV (reference sequence). CDR3 length: 17 residues.

This clone was detected only a few times. This chain joins TRBV6-6 and TRBJ1-1, with D possibly TRBD1 on 5 matching bases. Germline assignment: CDR1 MNHNY and CDR2 SVGAGI (reference sequence). Trimming stripped 0 bases from V and 3 bases from J, with 8 bases between. This CDR3 is built from 14 residues. CDR3 sequence: CASSYSGGDTEAFF. The CDR3 bases are TGTGCCAGCAGTTACTCGGGAGGGGACACTGAAGCTTTCTTT.

V is TRBV27 and J is TRBJ1-1; a weak D match, TRBD1 (6 bases). Germline V lookup: CDR1 MNHEY, CDR2 SMNVEV (reference sequence). The CDR3 sequence is 14 residues long. Trimming removed 11 bases from V and 0 bases from J, with 16 bases in between. DNA for the CDR3: TGTGCCCGGACAGACTTGTCGGTGAACACTGAAGCTTTCTTT. Protein: CARTDLSVNTEAFF.

This clone has more than one count but fewer than ten. The chain links TRBV5-4 to TRBJ2-1, with TRBD2 as a possible D gene (6 bases). Trimming took off 0 bases at V and 2 bases at J, with 9 bases between the two ends. The CDR3 extends over 15 amino acids. The V gene's germline CDR1 is SGHNT and CDR2 YYREEE (reference sequence). The CDR3: CASSLDGRAYNEQFF. CDR3 nucleotide sequence: TGTGCCAGCAGCTTGGACGGGAGAGCCTACAATGAGCAGTTCTTC. Combining the CDR3 with reference TRBV5-4 and TRBJ2-1 gives the whole variable domain ETGVTQSPTHLIKTRGQQVTLRCSSQSGHNTVSWYQQALGQGPQFIFQYYREEENGRGNFPPRFSGLQFPNYSSELNVNALELDDSALYLCASSLDGRAYNEQFFGPGTRLTVL.

The chain joins TRBV7-9 to TRBJ2-7; no clear D. Germline loops: CDR1 SEHNR, CDR2 FQNEAQ (reference sequence). The CDR3 extends over 12 amino acids. Between the trimmed V and J ends, which lost 2 bases and 2 bases, there was a span of 4 bases. The CDR3 bases are TGTGCCAGCAGCTTACTTCCCTACGAGCAGTACTTC. It is translated as CASSLLPYEQYF.

The genes are TRBV18 and TRBJ1-2, with TRBD1 matching 9 bases. From germline, CDR1 is KGHSH and CDR2 LQKENI. J gave up 4 bases and V 6 bases, and 6 bases lay outside the gene matches. CDR3 length equals 14 residues. The CDR3 coding sequence is TGTGCCAGCTCCTTGGACAGGGGCCTCTATGGCTACACCTTC. Amino acid sequence: CASSLDRGLYGYTF.

V and J are TRBV7-9 and TRBJ2-1; tentatively, D is TRBD1 (6 bases). The CDR3 runs 14 residues. Trimming stripped 3 bases from V and 2 bases from J, with 8 bases between. CDR1 is SEHNR, CDR2 FQNEAQ, per germline (reference sequence). The CDR3 loop reads CASSFQGTYNEQFF. CDR3 bases: TGTGCCAGCAGCTTCCAGGGGACCTACAATGAGCAGTTCTTC.

The chain has TRBV6-6 and TRBJ1-1; the D gene is possibly TRBD1 (6 bases). V was clipped by 6 bases and J by 7 bases, with 12 bases between them. Germline assignment: CDR1 MNHNY and CDR2 SVGAGI (reference sequence). This CDR3 contains 12 residues. In DNA form, the CDR3 reads TGTGCCAGCAGCCGAGGACAGTTTGAAGCTTTCTTT. Its protein is CASSRGQFEAFF.

V gene TRBV18 combines with J gene TRBJ2-2, with D perhaps TRBD2 (5 bases). The germline V and J ends were trimmed by 0 bases and 2 bases, with 10 bases remaining between them. The CDR3 consists of 16 residues. CDR1 is KGHSH and CDR2 is LQKENI in the germline V gene. The CDR3 region has the DNA TGTGCCAGCTCACCACCCAAAGGACTCAACACCGGGGAGCTGTTTTTT. This translates into CASSPPKGLNTGELFF. The full variable domain, rest sourced from reference TRBV18 and TRBJ2-2, is NAGVMQNPRHLVRRRGQEARLRCSPMKGHSHVYWYRQLPEEGLKFMVYLQKENIIDESGMPKERFSAEFPKEGPSILRIQQVVRGDSAAYFCASSPPKGLNTGELFFGEGSRLTVL.

This clone was seen only once. This rearrangement joins TRBV30 to TRBJ2-1; D might be TRBD1 (5 bases). Germline V CDR1 and CDR2: GTSNPN, SVGIG (reference sequence). V was shortened by 1 base and J by 9 bases, with 10 bases between the two germline ends. The CDR3 is 12 residues long. The CDR3 here is CAWSGQGSEQFF. The DNA for the CDR3 is TGTGCCTGGAGTGGGCAGGGAAGTGAGCAGTTCTTC.

CDR3 bases: TGCGCCAGCAGCCAACAGGGGGCGTTCGGCTACACCTTC. Its protein product is CASSQQGAFGYTF. This chain connects TRBV5-1 to TRBJ1-2, with TRBD1 identical over 9 bases. The length of the CDR3 is 13 residues. The V and J ends lost 4 bases and 8 bases, in that order; junction bases with no gene match: 6. Looked up from germline, CDR1 is SGHRS and CDR2 is YFSETQ.

V and J are TRBV4-2 and TRBJ2-7; TRBD2 aligns across 8 bases. V gave up 5 bases and J gave up 6 bases; unmatched junction bases: 12. This CDR3 contains 15 residues. Germline V gene sequence: CDR1 LGHNA, CDR2 YNFKEQ. In DNA, the CDR3 is TGTGCCAGCAGCTCCCGAATAGCGGGATTTGCCGAGCAGTACTTC. This encodes CASSSRIAGFAEQYF.

This clone was counted once. The gene calls are TRBV27 and TRBJ1-5, with a tentative D call TRBD1 (6 bases). The CDR3 is 19 residues long. Germline lookup yields CDR1 MNHEY and CDR2 SMNVEV (reference sequence). V lost 7 bases and J lost 2, with 27 bases in between. This CDR3 reads CASTNLGPGGGLGNQPQHF. The CDR3 nucleotides read TGTGCCAGCACAAACCTGGGCCCCGGGGGGGGCTTGGGCAATCAGCCCCAGCATTTT.

This sequence joins TRBV2 and TRBJ1-5; 7 nucleotides agree with TRBD1. Per germline, CDR1 SNHLY and CDR2 FYNNEI. The CDR3 totals 15 residues. V trimming: 5 bases; J trimming: 1 base; junction bases outside the gene matches: 5. The CDR3 coding sequence is TGTGCCAGCAGTCTGGTGACAGGGAGCAATCAGCCCCAGCATTTT. Translated: CASSLVTGSNQPQHF.

This clone is a singleton in its sample. V and J are TRBV27 and TRBJ2-1, with D maybe TRBD1 (5 bases). V lost 1 base and J lost 8, with 9 bases in between. Per the germline V gene, CDR1 is MNHEY and CDR2 is SMNVEV (reference sequence). The length of the CDR3 is 13 residues. The CDR3 DNA is TGTGCCAGCAGTTTATGGCAGGGTCATGAGCAGTTCTTC. It specifies CASSLWQGHEQFF.

V and J are TRBV5-1 and TRBJ1-4; TRBD1 matches 8 bases. Trimming removed 4 bases from V and 0 bases from J; junction bases left unmatched: 5. The CDR3 length is 16 residues. Germline loops: CDR1 SGHRS, CDR2 YFSETQ. The CDR3 nucleotides read TGCGCCAGCAGCCCTGGACAGGGTGCAACTAATGAAAAACTGTTTTTT. This codes for CASSPGQGATNEKLFF.

The chain has TRBV11-2 and TRBJ2-3; D may be TRBD2 (6 bases). CDR1 and CDR2 from the germline V gene are SGHAT and FQNNGV. V shed 7 bases and J shed 6 bases, with 23 bases lying between them. CDR3 length: 16 amino acids. CDR3 nucleotides: TGTGCCAGCACCCCCTCACCCATACCGGGAGCGGATACGCAGTATTTT. It translates to CASTPSPIPGADTQYF.

V gene TRBV7-9 combines with J gene TRBJ1-1; TRBD1 matches at 9 bases. CDR1 is SEHNR and CDR2 is FQNEAQ in the germline V gene (reference sequence). This CDR3 comprises 13 residues. The V and J ends lost 1 base and 11 bases, in that order; junction bases with no gene match: 5. This chain's CDR3 is CASSLGDRAVAFF. In nucleotides, the CDR3 is TGTGCCAGCAGCTTAGGGGACAGGGCGGTTGCTTTCTTT.

This clone was seen a single time. This chain joins TRBV19 and TRBJ1-1, with no clear D. The ends were cut back, 5 bases at V and 2 bases at J, with 12 bases in the middle. Looked up from germline, CDR1 is LNHDA and CDR2 is SQIVND (reference sequence). This CDR3 comprises 14 residues. CDR3 in amino acids: CASSPPGSNTEAFF. The CDR3 nucleotides are TGTGCCAGTAGTCCACCCGGGAGCAACACTGAAGCTTTCTTT.

This clone appeared a single time. The gene calls are TRBV29-1 and TRBJ2-7; 8 nucleotides agree with TRBD2. The CDR3 runs 13 residues. V gave up 3 bases and J gave up 5 bases; unmatched junction bases: 6. Germline lookup yields CDR1 SQVTM and CDR2 ANQGSEA. CDR3 coding DNA: TGCAGCGTTGAGAGGGGTAGCGGGAACGAGCAGTACTTC. It specifies CSVERGSGNEQYF.

The chain carries TRBV5-1 and TRBJ2-3; D not resolved. This CDR3 is built from 13 residues. Germline V gene data show CDR1 as SGHRS and CDR2 as YFSETQ. V lost 2 bases and J lost 1, with 5 bases in between. The CDR3 DNA reads TGCGCCAGCAGCTTACTCGGCACAGATACGCAGTATTTT. Its protein product is CASSLLGTDTQYF.

Of note for this clone: A read error may account for a junction end that differs from germline. V and J are TRBV30 and TRBJ1-1; possible D gene TRBD1, 5 bases. CDR1 is GTSNPN and CDR2 is SVGIG in the germline V gene (reference sequence). The CDR3 sequence is 13 residues long. The CDR3 coding sequence is TGTGCCTGGAGTGTACGGGGGAACTCTGAAGCTTTCTTT. It yields the protein CAWSVRGNSEAFF.

The chain is built from TRBV5-6 and TRBJ1-2, with 9 bases lining up with TRBD1. Unmatched junction bases numbered 1, after V lost 3 bases and J lost 1 base. The CDR3 covers 14 residues. Germline V CDR1 and CDR2: SGHDT, YYEEEE. This chain's CDR3 is CASSSDRGNYGYTF. CDR3 bases: TGTGCCAGCAGCTCGGACAGGGGTAACTATGGCTACACCTTC. Drawing the rest from reference TRBV5-6 and TRBJ1-2, the complete variable domain is DAGVTQSPTHLIKTRGQQVTLRCSPKSGHDTVSWYQQALGQGPQFIFQYYEEEERQRGNFPDRFSGHQFPNYSSELNVNALLLGDSALYLCASSSDRGNYGYTFGSGTRLTVV.

CDR3 region: CASSYSRQVPYEQYF. The CDR3 region has the DNA TGTGCCAGCAGTTACTCCCGGCAGGTTCCCTACGAGCAGTACTTC. This rearrangement joins TRBV6-6 to TRBJ2-7; no firm D call. This CDR3 spans 15 amino acids. Germline lookup yields CDR1 MNHNY and CDR2 SVGAGI (reference sequence). Trimming took off 0 bases at V and 2 bases at J, with 11 bases between the two ends.

This chain uses TRBV4-3 with TRBJ1-2, with 10 bases matching TRBD1. Losses at the gene ends were 2 bases for V and 8 bases for J; bases not matched to a gene: 8. The CDR3 sequence is 15 residues long. Germline values: CDR1 LGHNA, CDR2 YSLEER. The CDR3 spells CASSQSGDRGLGYTF. The CDR3, as DNA: TGCGCCAGCAGCCAATCTGGGGACAGGGGTTTGGGCTACACCTTC.

The chain joins TRBV15 to TRBJ2-5; 9 bases are shared with TRBD1. Germline-derived CDR1 and CDR2 are LNHNV and YYDKDF (reference sequence). The CDR3 sequence is 15 residues long. The V gene end was trimmed by 3 bases and the J gene end by 4 bases; junction bases not matched to a gene: 6. The CDR3, as DNA: TGTGCCACCAGCAGGGGAGGGACAGGGTCAGAGACCCAGTACTTC. It translates to CATSRGGTGSETQYF.

V is TRBV18 and J is TRBJ1-1; no clear D. The germline gives CDR1 KGHSH, CDR2 LQKENI. The CDR3 spans 12 residues. V shed 3 bases and J shed 8 bases, with 10 bases lying between them. The CDR3 DNA is TGTGCCAGCTCACCGCCAAATGGCGAAGCTTTCTTT. Encoded protein: CASSPPNGEAFF.

The DNA of the CDR3 is TGTGCCAGCAGCTCCCCCACAGGAGAAGAGCTGTTTTTT. Translation: CASSSPTGEELFF. This chain joins TRBV13 and TRBJ2-2, with a weak D call TRBD1 (5 bases). Trimming removed 4 bases from V and 11 bases from J, with 14 bases in between. Looked up from germline, CDR1 is PRHDT and CDR2 is FYEKMQ (reference sequence). The CDR3 length is 13 residues.